This T cell receptor (beta chain) was observed in a study of shared clonotypes between healthy human individuals. Overall study results and limits: Lower generation probabilities were found for non-shared clonotypes than for those shared by all four donors. Naive subsets, compared against memory subsets, generally had larger estimated richness values.

With regard to this clone: Its target is not known.

Healthy HIV-negative adults with no recent acute infections or vaccinations were recruited as donors. Assay used: immunoSEQ multiplex PCR; TCRdb lists only in-frame clones, some missing. The sample has just over 2,000,000 clones, roughly 96% seen once; the top ten hold 0.1% to 0.15%. Looked up from germline, CDR1 is GTSNPN and CDR2 is SVGIG (reference sequence). V was clipped by 2 bases and J by 2 bases; unmatched bases: 3. This CDR3 comprises 15 residues. The V gene is TRBV30, the J gene TRBJ2-6; 7 positions agree with TRBD2. Sequencing was done on a sample of naive CD4+ T cells sorted from blood. The subset: CD45RA+ positively selected. This TCR derives from a young man in good health. This chain's CDR3 is CAWSRGVTGANVLTF. The CDR3 DNA is TGTGCCTGGAGTCGGGGGGTCACTGGGGCCAACGTCCTGACTTTC.